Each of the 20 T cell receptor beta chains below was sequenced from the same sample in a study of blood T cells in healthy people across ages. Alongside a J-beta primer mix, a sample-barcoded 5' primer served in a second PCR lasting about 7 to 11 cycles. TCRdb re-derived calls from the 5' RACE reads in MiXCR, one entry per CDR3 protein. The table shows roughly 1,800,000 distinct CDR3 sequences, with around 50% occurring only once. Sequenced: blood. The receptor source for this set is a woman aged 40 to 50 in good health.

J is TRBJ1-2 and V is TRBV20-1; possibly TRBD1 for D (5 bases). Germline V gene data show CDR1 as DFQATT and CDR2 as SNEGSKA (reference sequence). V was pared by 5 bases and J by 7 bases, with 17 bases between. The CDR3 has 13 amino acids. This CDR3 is CSAPLGGASGYTF. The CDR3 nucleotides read TGCAGTGCTCCGCTGGGAGGGGCGAGTGGCTACACCTTC.

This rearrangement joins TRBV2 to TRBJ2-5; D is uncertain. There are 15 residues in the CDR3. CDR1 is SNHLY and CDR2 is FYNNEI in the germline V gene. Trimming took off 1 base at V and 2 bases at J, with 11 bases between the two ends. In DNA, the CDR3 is TGTGCCAGCAGTGAAGTGGCTTCAATTCAAGAGACCCAGTACTTC. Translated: CASSEVASIQETQYF.

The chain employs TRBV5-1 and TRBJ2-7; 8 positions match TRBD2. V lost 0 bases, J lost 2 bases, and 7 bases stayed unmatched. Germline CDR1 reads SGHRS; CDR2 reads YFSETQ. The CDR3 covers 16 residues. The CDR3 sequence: CASSLGRGGIAYEQYF. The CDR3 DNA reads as TGCGCCAGCAGCTTGGGTCGCGGGGGGATCGCCTACGAGCAGTACTTC.

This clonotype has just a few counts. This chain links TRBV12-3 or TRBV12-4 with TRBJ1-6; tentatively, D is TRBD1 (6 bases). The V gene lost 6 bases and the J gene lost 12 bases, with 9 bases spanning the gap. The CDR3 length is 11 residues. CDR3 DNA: TGTGCCAGCAGGCAACAGGGACCCCTCCACTTT. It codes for CASRQQGPLHF.

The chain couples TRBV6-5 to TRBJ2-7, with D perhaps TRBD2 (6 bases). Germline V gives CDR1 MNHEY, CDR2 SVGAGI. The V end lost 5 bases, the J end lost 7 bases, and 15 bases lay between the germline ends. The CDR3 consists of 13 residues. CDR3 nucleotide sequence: TGTGCCAGCAGTGGGGATCGGGCGGGAGAGCAGTACTTC. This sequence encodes CASSGDRAGEQYF.

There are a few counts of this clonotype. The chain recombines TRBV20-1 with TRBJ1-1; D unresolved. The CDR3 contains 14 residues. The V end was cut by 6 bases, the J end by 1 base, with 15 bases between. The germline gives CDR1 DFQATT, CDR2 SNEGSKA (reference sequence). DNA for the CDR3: TGCAGTGCCCCCAGACAAGTAAGGAACACTGAAGCTTTCTTT. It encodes CSAPRQVRNTEAFF.

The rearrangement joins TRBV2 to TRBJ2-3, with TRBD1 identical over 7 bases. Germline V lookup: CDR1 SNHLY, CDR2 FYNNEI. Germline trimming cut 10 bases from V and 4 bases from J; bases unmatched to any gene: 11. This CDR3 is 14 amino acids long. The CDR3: CAMRQGYGADTQYF. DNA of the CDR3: TGTGCCATGCGACAGGGTTATGGGGCAGATACGCAGTATTTT.

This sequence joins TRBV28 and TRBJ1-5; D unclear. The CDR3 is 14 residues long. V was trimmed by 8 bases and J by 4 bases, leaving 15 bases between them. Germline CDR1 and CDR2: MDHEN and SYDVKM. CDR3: CASGEIPPNQPQHF. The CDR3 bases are TGTGCCAGCGGTGAGATTCCCCCAAATCAGCCCCAGCATTTT.

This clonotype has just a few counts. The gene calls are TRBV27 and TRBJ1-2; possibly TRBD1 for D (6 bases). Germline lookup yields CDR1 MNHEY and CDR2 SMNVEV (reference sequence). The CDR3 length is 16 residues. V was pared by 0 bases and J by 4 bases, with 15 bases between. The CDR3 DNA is TGTGCCAGCAGTTTATCTCCTTCGGGGGGGGCCTATGGCTACACCTTC. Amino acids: CASSLSPSGGAYGYTF.

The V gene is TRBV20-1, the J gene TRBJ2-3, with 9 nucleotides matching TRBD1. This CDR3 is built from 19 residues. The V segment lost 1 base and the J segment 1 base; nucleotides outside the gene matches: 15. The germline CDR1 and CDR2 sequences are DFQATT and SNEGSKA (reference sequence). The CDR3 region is CSARGYRDRAISGTDTQYF. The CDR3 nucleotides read TGCAGTGCTAGAGGATACCGGGACAGGGCCATTTCGGGCACAGATACGCAGTATTTT.

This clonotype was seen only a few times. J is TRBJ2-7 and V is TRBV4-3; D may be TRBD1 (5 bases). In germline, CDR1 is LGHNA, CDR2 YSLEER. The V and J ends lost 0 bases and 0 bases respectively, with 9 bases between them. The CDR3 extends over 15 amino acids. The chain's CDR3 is CASSQDHRSSYEQYF. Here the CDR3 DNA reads TGCGCCAGCAGCCAAGATCACAGGAGCTCCTACGAGCAGTACTTC.

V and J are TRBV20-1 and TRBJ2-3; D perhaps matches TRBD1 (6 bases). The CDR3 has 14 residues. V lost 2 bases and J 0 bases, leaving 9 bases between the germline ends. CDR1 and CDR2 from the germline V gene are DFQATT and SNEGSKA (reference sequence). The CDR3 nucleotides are TGCAGTGCTAGACAGGGGTTAAGCACAGATACGCAGTATTTT. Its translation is CSARQGLSTDTQYF.

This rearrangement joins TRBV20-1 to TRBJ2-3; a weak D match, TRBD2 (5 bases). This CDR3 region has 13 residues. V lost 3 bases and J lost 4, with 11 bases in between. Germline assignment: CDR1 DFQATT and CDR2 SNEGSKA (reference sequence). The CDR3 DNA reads TGCAGTGCTAGTTTTACGGGGTCAGATACGCAGTATTTT. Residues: CSASFTGSDTQYF.

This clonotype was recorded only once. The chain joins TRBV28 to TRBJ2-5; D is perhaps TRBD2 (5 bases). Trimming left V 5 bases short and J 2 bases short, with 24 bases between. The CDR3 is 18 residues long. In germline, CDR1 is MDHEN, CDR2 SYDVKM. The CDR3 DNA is TGTGCCAGCAGTACCCCGAACTTATTACGGGGTCAGCAAGAGACCCAGTACTTC. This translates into CASSTPNLLRGQQETQYF. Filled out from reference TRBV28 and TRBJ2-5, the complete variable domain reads DVKVTQSSRYLVKRTGEKVFLECVQDMDHENMFWYRQDPGLGLRLIYFSYDVKMKEKGDIPEGYSVSREKKERFSLILESASTNQTSMYLCASSTPNLLRGQQETQYFGPGTRLLVL.

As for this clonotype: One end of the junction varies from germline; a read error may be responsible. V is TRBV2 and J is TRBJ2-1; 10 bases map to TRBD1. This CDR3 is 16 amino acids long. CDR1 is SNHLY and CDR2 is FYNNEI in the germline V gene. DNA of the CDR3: TGTGCCAGCACTTTAGAGACAGGGGGCTCCCTCAATGGGCAGTTCTTC. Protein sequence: CASTLETGGSLNGQFF.

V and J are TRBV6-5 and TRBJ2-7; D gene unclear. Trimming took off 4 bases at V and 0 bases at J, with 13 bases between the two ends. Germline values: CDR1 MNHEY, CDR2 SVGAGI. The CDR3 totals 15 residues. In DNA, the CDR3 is TGTGCCAGCAGTTGCCCGAAGAGCCGCTCCTACGAGCAGTACTTC. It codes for CASSCPKSRSYEQYF.

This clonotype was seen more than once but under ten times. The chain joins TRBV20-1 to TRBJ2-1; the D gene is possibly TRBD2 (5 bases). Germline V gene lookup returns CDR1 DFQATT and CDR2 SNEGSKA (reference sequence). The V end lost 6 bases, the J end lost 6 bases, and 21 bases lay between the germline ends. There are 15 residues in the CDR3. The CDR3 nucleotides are TGCAGTGCCCCGGAGGACCCCTGGCACAGCAATGAGCAGTTCTTC. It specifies CSAPEDPWHSNEQFF.

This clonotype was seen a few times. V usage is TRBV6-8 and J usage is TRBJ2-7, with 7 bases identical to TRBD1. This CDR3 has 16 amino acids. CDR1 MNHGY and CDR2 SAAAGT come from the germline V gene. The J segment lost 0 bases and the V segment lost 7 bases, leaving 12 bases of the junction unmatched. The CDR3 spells CASIGTAKHSSYEQYF. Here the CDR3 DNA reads TGTGCCAGCATCGGGACAGCGAAACATTCCTCCTACGAGCAGTACTTC.

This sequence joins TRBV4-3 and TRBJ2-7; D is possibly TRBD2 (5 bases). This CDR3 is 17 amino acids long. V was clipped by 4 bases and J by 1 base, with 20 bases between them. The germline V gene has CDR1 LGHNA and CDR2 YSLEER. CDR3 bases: TGCGCCAGCAGCCCTCATGGATGGACGGAGGATTCCTACGAGCAGTACTTC. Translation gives CASSPHGWTEDSYEQYF.

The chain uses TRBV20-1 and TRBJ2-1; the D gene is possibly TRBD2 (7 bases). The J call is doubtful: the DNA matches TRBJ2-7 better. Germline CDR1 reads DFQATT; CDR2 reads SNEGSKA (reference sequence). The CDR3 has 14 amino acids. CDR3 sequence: CSARWGGAYNEQYF. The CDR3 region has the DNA TGCAGTGCCCGGTGGGGGGGGGCATACAATGAGCAGTACTTC.